These T cell receptor beta chains were read from a single sample in a study of radiotherapy plus CTLA-4 blockade in lung cancer. Produced via immunoSEQ multiplex PCR; TCRdb's table is partial and in-frame only. The profile covers about 100,000 clones, with around 82% appearing a single time and 0.84% taken by the ten largest. The specimen comprised peripheral blood, sampled from a patient treated with radiotherapy plus ipilimumab. The receptors stem from a human donor with non-small cell lung cancer who had stable disease on radiotherapy plus ipilimumab. The CDR3 runs from the conserved cysteine through the conserved F or W.

j_gene,v_gene,CDR3aa
TRBJ2-1,TRBV29-1,CSVGTSGSQQFF
TRBJ2-3,TRBV5-6,CASSGGTGRRTDTQYF
TRBJ1-6,TRBV6-6,CASSRTRDYNSPLHF
TRBJ2-3,TRBV9,CASSVANQPDTQYF
TRBJ2-7,TRBV28,CASSLSREQYF
TRBJ1-6,TRBV4-2,CASSPPQGDNSPLHF
TRBJ2-1,TRBV5-1,CASSPQGGGPTYNEQFF
TRBJ1-2,TRBV9,CASQTGGGYTF
TRBJ2-5,TRBV4-2,CASSQGRSGGNQETQYF
TRBJ2-1,TRBV7-8,CASSLAGGNEQFF
TRBJ1-2,TRBV5-1,CASSEDRGLGYTF
TRBJ1-6,TRBV6-4,CASVSGGASYNSPLHF
TRBJ2-3,TRBV2,CASSQVTVSGTDTQYF
TRBJ1-5,TRBV6-5,CASSPGRISNQPQHF
TRBJ2-1,TRBV29-1,CSVAGQGNYNEQFF
TRBJ1-2,TRBV12-2,CASRLGTQGCYGYTF
TRBJ2-1,TRBV27,CASSSGSYNEQFF
TRBJ1-2,TRBV5-1,CASSSTTGGVNYGYTF
TRBJ2-4,TRBV6-1,CASSEVGGPNIQYF
TRBJ2-3,TRBV7-8,CASGRVLDTQYF
TRBJ1-6,TRBV5-1,CASSLGSSPGSPLHF